The T cell receptor beta chain described here comes from a study of cytomegalovirus exposure and HLA in healthy donors. Study-wide results and caveats: Most TCR sequences were uncommon, yet certain public TCRs appeared in many donors. Researchers counted 180 or so TCR beta chains as cytomegalovirus-associated. Reports credit the classifier with highly specific, highly sensitive diagnosis of cytomegalovirus status.

The donors were members of the validation cohort comprising approximately 110 subjects, separate from the approximately 630-subject first cohort. On this clone: Its antigen is unknown.

There are 19 residues in the CDR3. Germline loops: CDR1 MNHEY, CDR2 SMNVEV (reference sequence). V lost 4 bases to trimming and J lost 3 bases; unmatched junction nucleotides: 18. Here immunoSEQ multiplex PCR was the method, and the copy in TCRdb shows in-frame clones only, minus some. The sample includes about 130,000 clones, around 90% of them seen just once. The receptor's source is a woman aged 30 to 39 in good health and CMV-seropositive. Sequences were obtained from PBMCs. The J gene is TRBJ2-7, the V gene TRBV27; 10 bases are shared with TRBD2. CDR3 sequence: CASSSPRASGSLTFYEQYF. As DNA, the CDR3 is TGTGCCAGCAGTTCCCCTAGGGCTAGCGGGAGTCTTACCTTCTACGAGCAGTACTTC.